The T cell receptor beta chain described here comes from a study of T cell repertoires in cytomegalovirus infection. Across the whole study: Carrying CMV and the relevant HLA type showed in public TCR beta signatures. Whole-study results and caveats: Adding up the frequency of public TCR beta families identified people who carried CMV plus the relevant HLA. CMV-specific TCR beta clonotypes restricted by HLA-C were the ones dominating the ex vivo response.

V gave up 2 bases and J gave up 4 bases, with 12 bases separating them. This CDR3 is 15 amino acids long. Germline CDR1 SGHRS, CDR2 YFSETQ. One entry per CDR3 protein results from TCRdb running MiXCR on the reads. The repertoire holds about 600,000 distinct CDR3 sequences, approximately 24% seen once, with 8% in the top ten. This clonotype has only a few counts. The antigen is not known. The chain uses TRBV5-1 and TRBJ2-2; D is perhaps TRBD1 (5 bases). The clonotype was recovered from a human donor in good health (CMV status not recorded). Some clones in this sample may be carry-over from other donors' samples. Material: CD8+ T cells from PBMCs. The CDR3 nucleotides read TGCGCCAGCAGCTTAGCTCCCCAGGGCACCGGGGAGCTGTTTTTT. Translated: CASSLAPQGTGELFF.